The present T cell receptor beta chain was sequenced within a study of blood T cell repertoires in COVID-19 (dated by TCRdb to the early 2020s). Notes on the research overall: The collaborator samples originated in the United States, Italy and Spain and spanned the acute and convalescent phases of COVID-19. A freely available public database, intended as a resource for researchers studying the immune response to SARS-CoV-2, is where the repertoires were released. Deeply sampled blood TCRbeta repertoires from subjects exposed to, actively infected with, or recovered from COVID-19 were included in the dataset. HLA class I and class II types, where available, came from metadata supplied by the sample provider rather than from assay-based typing. The prospective study material was composed of cDNA or gDNA derived from T cells, B-cell-depleted T cells, or PBMCs. The samples were drawn from the first 160 participants of the ongoing ImmuneRACE study and from 1,254 subjects provided by 6 global collaborators. Nearly every sample came with metadata listing a de-identified subject ID, COVID-19 status, age in years and sex.

The immunoSEQ Assay, a bias-controlled multiplex PCR, was used to amplify TCRbeta CDR3 regions from genomic DNA. Processing in the source paper ran as follows. The number of nucleated cells in each sample was estimated from the amplification of reference gene primers within the assay. To quantify the absolute abundance of each unique TCRbeta CDR3 rearrangement, sequence reads were collapsed and filtered. For each sample, productive Simpson clonality was calculated as the square root of Simpson's diversity index across productive rearrangements. In its TCRdb copy, this immuneACCESS table keeps in-frame sequences only and misses some clones. Where compared with another copy, unresolved V genes explain less than half of these, and the others have no known cause. The DNA was the basis for D and trimming; V, J and clone size are from that table. The sample data list under 200,000 clones, and around 77% of these were observed just once. Clones ranked in the top ten supply 6.5% to 7% of the sample.

Points on this clone: Its cognate antigen has yet to be identified. Base quality data are lacking; no much larger clone is found one base away.

Whole blood was collected in K2EDTA tubes by collaborating institutions according to the institutions' own protocols. For TCRbeta analysis, collaborators shipped samples as frozen whole blood, isolated PBMCs, or DNA extracted from either of those sample types. Via the germline V gene, CDR1 is MNHEY and CDR2 SVGAGI. After removal of 8 bases from V and 6 bases from J, the junction retains 10 bases not matched to a gene. The CDR3 goes from the cysteine to the phenylalanine over 15 residues. CDR3 DNA only is kept here, 45 bases in frame from base 1. Here is what the overall study found, with its caveats: The quantity of clinical and demographic metadata differed by source and by participant and was supplied without curation.

The clonotype was recovered from a man in his 70s with active or convalescent COVID-19. The chain links TRBV6-5 with TRBJ1-2, and TRBD1 matches 12 of the central bases. The sample taken for sequencing was peripheral blood. The CDR3 amino acid sequence is: CASADRDRGPHGYTF. The DNA sequence is as follows: TGTGCCAGCGCAGACCGGGACAGGGGGCCACATGGCTACACCTTC.